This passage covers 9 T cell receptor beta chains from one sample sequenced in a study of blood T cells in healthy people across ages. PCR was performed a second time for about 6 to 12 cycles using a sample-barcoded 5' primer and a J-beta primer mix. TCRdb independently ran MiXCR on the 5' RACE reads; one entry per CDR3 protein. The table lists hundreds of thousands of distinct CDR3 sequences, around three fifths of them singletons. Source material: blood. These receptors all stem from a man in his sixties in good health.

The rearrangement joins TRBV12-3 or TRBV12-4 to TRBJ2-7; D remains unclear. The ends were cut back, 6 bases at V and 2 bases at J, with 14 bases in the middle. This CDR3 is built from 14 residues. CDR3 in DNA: TGTGCCAGCAGCCCTAGGCAGGCAGCCTACGAGCAGTACTTC. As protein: CASSPRQAAYEQYF.

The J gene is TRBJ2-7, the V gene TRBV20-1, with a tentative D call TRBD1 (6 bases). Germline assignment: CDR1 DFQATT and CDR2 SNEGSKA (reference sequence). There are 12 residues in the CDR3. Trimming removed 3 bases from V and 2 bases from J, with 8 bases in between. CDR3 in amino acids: CSASRDTYEQYF. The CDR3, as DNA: TGCAGTGCTAGTAGGGACACCTACGAGCAGTACTTC.

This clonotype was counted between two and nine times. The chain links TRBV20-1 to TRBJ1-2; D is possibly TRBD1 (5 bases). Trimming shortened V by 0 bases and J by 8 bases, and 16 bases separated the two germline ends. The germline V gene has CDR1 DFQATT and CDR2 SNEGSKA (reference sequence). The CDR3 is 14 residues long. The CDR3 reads CSARDFSDRDGYTF. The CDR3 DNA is TGCAGTGCTAGAGATTTTTCGGATAGGGACGGCTACACCTTC.

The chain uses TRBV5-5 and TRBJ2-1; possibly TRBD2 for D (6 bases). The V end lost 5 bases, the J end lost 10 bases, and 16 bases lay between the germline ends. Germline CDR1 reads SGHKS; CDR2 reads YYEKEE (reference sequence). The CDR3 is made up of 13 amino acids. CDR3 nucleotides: TGTGCCAGCAGTCGGCCAGGCGGGGCCGAGCAGTTCTTC. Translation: CASSRPGGAEQFF.

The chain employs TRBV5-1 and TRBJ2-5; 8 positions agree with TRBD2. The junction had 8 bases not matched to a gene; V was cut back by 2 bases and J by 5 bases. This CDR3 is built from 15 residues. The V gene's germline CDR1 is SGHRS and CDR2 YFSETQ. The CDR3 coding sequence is TGCGCCAGCAGCTTTTTGACTAGCGATAGGGAGACCCAGTACTTC. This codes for CASSFLTSDRETQYF.

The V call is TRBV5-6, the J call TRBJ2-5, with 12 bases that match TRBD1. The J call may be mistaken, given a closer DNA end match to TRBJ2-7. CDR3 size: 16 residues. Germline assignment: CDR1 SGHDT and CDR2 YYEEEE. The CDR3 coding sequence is TGTGCCAGCAGCGCGGGGACAGGGGGCGCCGTTTACGAGCAGTACTTC. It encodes CASSAGTGGAVYEQYF.

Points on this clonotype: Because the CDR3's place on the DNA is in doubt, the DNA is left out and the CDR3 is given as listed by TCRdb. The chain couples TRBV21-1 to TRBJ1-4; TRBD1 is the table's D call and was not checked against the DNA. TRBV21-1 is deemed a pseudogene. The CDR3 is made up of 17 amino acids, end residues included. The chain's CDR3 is CASSKWGQGSTNEKLFF.

Here the CDR3 reads CASMGLAGGVETQYF. In DNA form, the CDR3 reads TGTGCCAGCATGGGACTAGCGGGGGGGGTTGAGACCCAGTACTTC. The J gene is TRBJ2-5, the V gene TRBV2; 16 bases match TRBD2. This CDR3 region has 15 residues. Per the germline V gene, CDR1 is SNHLY and CDR2 is FYNNEI. J gave up 5 bases and V 7 bases, and 4 bases lay outside the gene matches.

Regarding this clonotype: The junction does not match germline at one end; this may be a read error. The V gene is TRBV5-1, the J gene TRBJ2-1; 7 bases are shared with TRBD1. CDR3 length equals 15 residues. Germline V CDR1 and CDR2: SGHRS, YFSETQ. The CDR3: CASSAQGYSYNEQVF. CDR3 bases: TGCGCCAGCAGCGCACAGGGGTACTCCTACAATGAGCAGGTCTTC.